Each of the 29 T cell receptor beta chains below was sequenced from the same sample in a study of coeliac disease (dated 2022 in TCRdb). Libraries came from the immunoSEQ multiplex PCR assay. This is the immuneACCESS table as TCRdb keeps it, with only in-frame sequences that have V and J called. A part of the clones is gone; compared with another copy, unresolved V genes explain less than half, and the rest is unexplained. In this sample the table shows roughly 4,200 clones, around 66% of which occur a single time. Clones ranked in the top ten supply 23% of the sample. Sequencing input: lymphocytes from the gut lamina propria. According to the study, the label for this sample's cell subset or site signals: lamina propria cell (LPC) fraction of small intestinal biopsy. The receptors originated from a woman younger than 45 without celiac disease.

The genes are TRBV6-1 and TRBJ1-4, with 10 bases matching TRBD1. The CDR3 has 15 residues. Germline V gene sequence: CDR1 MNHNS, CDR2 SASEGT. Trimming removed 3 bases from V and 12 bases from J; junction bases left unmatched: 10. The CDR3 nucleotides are TGTGCCAGCAGTGATTTTGTCAGTGGACAGGGGGAACTGTTTTTT. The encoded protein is CASSDFVSGQGELFF.

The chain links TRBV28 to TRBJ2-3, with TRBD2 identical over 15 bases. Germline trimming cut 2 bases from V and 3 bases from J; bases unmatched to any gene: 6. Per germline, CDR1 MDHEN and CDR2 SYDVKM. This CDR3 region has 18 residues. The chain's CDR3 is CASSLGRTSGGVTDTQYF. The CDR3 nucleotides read TGTGCCAGCAGTTTAGGGCGGACTAGCGGGGGGGTAACAGATACGCAGTATTTT. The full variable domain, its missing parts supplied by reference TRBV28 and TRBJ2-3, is DVKVTQSSRYLVKRTGEKVFLECVQDMDHENMFWYRQDPGLGLRLIYFSYDVKMKEKGDIPEGYSVSREKKERFSLILESASTNQTSMYLCASSLGRTSGGVTDTQYFGPGTRLTVL.

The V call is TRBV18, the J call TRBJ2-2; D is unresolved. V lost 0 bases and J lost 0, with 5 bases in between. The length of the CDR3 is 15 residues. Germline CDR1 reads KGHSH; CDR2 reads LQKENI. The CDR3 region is CASSPPTANTGELFF. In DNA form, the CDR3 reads TGTGCCAGCTCACCACCGACTGCGAACACCGGGGAGCTGTTTTTT.

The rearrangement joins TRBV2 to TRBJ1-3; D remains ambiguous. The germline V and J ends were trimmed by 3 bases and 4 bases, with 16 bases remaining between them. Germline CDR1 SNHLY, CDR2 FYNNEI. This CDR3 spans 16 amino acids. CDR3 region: CASSEAETAVGNTIYF. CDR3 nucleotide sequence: TGTGCCAGCAGTGAGGCCGAAACGGCGGTCGGAAACACCATATATTTT.

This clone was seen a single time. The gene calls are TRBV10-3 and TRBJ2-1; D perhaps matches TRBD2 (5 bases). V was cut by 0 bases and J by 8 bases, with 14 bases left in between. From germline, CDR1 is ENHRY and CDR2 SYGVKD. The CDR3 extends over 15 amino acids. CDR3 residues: CAISESIPGVDEQFF. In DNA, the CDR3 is TGTGCCATCAGTGAGTCGATTCCCGGGGTGGATGAGCAGTTCTTC.

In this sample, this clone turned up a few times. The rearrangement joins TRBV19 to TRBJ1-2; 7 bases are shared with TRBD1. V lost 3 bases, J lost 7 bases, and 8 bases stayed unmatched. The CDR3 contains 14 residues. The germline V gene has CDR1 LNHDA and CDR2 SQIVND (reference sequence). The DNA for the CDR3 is TGTGCCAGTAGTATTACAGGGGCCTCAAGTGGCTACACCTTC. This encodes CASSITGASSGYTF.

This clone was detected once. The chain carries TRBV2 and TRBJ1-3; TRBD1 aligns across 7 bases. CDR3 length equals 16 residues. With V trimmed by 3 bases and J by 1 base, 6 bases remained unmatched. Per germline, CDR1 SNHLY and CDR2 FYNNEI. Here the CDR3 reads CASSDRQGGSGNTIYF. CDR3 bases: TGTGCCAGCAGTGATAGGCAGGGGGGATCTGGAAACACCATATATTTT. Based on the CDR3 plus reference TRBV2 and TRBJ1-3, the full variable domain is EPEVTQTPSHQVTQMGQEVILRCVPISNHLYFYWYRQILGQKVEFLVSFYNNEISEKSEIFDDQFSVERPDGSNFTLKIRSTKLEDSAMYFCASSDRQGGSGNTIYFGEGSWLTVV.

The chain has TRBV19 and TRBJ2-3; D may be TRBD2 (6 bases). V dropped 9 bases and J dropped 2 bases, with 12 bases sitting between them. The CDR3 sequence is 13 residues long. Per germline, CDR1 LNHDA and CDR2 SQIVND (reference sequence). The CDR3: CASAGRNTDTQYF. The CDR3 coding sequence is TGTGCCAGCGCGGGGCGGAACACAGATACGCAGTATTTT.

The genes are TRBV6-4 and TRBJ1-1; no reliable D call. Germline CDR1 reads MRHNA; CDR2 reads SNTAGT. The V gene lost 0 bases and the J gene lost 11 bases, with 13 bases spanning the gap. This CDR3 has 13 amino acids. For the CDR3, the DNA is TGTGCCAGCAGTGACTCGACGGGTTTGCGGGCTTTCTTT. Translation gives CASSDSTGLRAFF.

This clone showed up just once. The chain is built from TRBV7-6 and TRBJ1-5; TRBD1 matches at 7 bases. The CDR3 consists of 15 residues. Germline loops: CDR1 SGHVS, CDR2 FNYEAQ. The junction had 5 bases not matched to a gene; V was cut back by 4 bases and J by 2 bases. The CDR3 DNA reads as TGTGCCAGCAGCTCACAGGGGAAGGGCAATCAGCCCCAGCATTTT. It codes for CASSSQGKGNQPQHF.

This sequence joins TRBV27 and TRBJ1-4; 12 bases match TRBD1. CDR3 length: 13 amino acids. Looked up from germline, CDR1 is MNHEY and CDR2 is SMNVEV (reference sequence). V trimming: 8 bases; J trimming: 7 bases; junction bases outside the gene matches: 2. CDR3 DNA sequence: TGTGCCAGCGGGACAGGGGGCGTTGAAAAACTGTTTTTT. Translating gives CASGTGGVEKLFF.

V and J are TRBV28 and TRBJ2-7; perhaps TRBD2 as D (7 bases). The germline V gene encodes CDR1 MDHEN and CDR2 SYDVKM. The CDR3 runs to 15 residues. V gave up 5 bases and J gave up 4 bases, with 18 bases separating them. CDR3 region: CASSPQEGGRYEQYF. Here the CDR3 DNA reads TGTGCCAGCAGTCCCCAAGAGGGGGGGCGTTACGAGCAGTACTTC.

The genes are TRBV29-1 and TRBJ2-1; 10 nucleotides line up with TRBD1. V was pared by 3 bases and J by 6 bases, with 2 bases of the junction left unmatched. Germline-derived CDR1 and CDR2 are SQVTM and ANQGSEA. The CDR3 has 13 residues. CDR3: CSVDGTGVNEQFF. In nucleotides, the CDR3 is TGCAGCGTTGACGGGACAGGGGTCAATGAGCAGTTCTTC.

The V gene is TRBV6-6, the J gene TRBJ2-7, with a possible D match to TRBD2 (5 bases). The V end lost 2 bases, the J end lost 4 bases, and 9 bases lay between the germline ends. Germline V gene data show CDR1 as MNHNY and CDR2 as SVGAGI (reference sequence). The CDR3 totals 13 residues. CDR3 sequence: CASSYAAGYEQYF. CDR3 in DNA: TGTGCCAGCAGTTACGCGGCGGGTTACGAGCAGTACTTC.

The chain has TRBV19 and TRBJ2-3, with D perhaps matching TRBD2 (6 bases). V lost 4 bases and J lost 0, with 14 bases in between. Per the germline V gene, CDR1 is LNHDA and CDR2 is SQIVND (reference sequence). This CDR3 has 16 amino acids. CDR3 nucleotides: TGTGCCAGTAGTACCCGGATAGCGGAAAGCACAGATACGCAGTATTTT. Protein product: CASSTRIAESTDTQYF.

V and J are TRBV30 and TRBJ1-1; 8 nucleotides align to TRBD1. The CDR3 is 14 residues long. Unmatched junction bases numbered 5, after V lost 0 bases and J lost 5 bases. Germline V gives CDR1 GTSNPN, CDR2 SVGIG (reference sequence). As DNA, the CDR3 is TGTGCCTGGAGTGTTGCAGGGGGCTTAACTGAAGCTTTCTTT. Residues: CAWSVAGGLTEAFF.

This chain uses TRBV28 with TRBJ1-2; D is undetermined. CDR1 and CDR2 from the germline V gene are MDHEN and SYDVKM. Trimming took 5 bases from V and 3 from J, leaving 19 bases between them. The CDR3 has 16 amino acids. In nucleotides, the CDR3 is TGTGCCAGCAGTCCAATGTGGGTGCAGGAGGACTATGGCTACACCTTC. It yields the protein CASSPMWVQEDYGYTF.

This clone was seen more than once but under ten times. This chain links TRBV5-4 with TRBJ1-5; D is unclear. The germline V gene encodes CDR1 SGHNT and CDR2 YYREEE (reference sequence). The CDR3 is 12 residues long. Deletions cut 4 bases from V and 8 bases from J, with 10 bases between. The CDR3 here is CASSQAQEPQHF. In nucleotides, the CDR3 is TGTGCCAGCAGCCAAGCTCAGGAGCCCCAGCATTTT.

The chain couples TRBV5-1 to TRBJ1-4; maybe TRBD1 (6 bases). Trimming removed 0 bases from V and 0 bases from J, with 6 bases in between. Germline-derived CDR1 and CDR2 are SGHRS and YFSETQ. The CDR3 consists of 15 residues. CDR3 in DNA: TGCGCCAGCAGCTTGGGACAGGCAACTAATGAAAAACTGTTTTTT. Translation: CASSLGQATNEKLFF.

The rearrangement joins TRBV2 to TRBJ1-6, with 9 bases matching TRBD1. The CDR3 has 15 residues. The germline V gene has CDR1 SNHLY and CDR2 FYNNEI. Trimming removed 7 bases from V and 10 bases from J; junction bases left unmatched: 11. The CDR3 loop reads CASTLDRGTGSPLHF. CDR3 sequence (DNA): TGTGCCAGCACCTTGGACAGGGGAACGGGCTCACCCCTCCACTTT. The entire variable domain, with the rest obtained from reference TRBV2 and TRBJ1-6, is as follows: EPEVTQTPSHQVTQMGQEVILRCVPISNHLYFYWYRQILGQKVEFLVSFYNNEISEKSEIFDDQFSVERPDGSNFTLKIRSTKLEDSAMYFCASTLDRGTGSPLHFGNGTRLTVT.

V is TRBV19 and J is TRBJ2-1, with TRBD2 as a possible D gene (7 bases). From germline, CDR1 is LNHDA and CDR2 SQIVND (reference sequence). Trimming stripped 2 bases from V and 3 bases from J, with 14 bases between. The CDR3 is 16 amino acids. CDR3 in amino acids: CASSISGGGNYNEQFF. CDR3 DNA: TGTGCCAGTAGTATAAGTGGCGGGGGCAACTACAATGAGCAGTTCTTC.

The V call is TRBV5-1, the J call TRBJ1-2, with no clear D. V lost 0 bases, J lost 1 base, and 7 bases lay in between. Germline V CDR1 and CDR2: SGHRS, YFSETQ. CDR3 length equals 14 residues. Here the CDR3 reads CASSLGGFNYGYTF. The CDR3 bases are TGCGCCAGCAGCTTGGGAGGGTTTAACTATGGCTACACCTTC.

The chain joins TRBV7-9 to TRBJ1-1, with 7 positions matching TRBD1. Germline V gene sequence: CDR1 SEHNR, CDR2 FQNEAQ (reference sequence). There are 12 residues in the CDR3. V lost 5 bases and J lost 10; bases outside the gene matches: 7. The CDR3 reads CASSQTGYGAFF. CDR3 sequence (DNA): TGTGCCAGCAGCCAGACAGGGTATGGAGCTTTCTTT.

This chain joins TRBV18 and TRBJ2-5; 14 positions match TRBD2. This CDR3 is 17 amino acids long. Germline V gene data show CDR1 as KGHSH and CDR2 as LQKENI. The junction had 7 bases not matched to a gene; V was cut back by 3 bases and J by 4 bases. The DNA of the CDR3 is TGTGCCAGCTCACCCCAGACTAGCGGGGGGGCCGGAGAGACCCAGTACTTC. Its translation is CASSPQTSGGAGETQYF.

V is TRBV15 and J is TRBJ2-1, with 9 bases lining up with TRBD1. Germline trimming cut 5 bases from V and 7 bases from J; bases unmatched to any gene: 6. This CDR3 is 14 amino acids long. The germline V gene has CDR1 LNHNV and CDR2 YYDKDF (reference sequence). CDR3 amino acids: CATSPWTGVNEQFF. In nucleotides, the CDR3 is TGTGCCACCAGCCCCTGGACAGGGGTGAATGAGCAGTTCTTC.

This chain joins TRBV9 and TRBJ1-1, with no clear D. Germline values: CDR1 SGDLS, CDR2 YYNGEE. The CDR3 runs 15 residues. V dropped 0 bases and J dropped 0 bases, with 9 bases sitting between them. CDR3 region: CASSVAPGLNTEAFF. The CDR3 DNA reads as TGTGCCAGCAGCGTAGCTCCGGGTTTGAACACTGAAGCTTTCTTT.

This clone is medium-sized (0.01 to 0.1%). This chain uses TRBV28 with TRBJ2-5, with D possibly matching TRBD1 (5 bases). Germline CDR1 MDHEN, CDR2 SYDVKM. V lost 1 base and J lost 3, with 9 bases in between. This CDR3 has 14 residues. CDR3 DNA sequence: TGTGCCAGCAGTTTATTAGGACACAAAGAGACCCAGTACTTC. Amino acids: CASSLLGHKETQYF.

The CDR3 region has the DNA TGTGCCAGCAGTCGATCCGGGACTAGCGTTGAGGGTGAGCAGTTCTTC. Residues: CASSRSGTSVEGEQFF. This rearrangement joins TRBV27 to TRBJ2-1, with 10 bases fitting TRBD2. Germline trimming cut 5 bases from V and 9 bases from J; bases unmatched to any gene: 13. The CDR3 is 16 residues long. Germline V gene sequence: CDR1 MNHEY, CDR2 SMNVEV (reference sequence).

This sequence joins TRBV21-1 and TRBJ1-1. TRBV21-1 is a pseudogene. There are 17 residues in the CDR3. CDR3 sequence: CASSASIAYTIRTEAFF. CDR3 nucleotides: TGTGCCAGCAGCGCGAGTATAGCCTACACAATTCGCACTGAAGCTTTCTTT.